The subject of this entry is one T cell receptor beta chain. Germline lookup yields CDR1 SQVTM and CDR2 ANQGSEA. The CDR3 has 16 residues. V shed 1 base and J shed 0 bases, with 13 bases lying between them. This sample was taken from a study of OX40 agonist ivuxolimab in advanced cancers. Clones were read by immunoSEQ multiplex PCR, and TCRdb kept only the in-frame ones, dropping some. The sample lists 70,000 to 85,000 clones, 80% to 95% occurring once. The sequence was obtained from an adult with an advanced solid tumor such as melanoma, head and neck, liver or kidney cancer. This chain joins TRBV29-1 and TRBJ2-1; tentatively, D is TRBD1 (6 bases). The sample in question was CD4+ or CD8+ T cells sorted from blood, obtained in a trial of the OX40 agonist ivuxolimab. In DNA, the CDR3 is TGCAGCGTTGAAGTTGGGGGCCTGAGCTCCTACAATGAGCAGTTCTTC. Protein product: CSVEVGGLSSYNEQFF.